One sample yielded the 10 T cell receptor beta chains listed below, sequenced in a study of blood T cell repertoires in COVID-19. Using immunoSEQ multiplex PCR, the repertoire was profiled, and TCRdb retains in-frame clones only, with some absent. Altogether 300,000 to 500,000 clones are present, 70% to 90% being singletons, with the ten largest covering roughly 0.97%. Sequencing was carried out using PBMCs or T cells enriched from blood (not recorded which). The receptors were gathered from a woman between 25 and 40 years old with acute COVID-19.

The CDR3 nucleotides read TGTGCCAGCAGCCTACGGGGGAACTACAATGAGCAGTTCTTC. As protein: CASSLRGNYNEQFF. The chain couples TRBV13 to TRBJ2-1; maybe TRBD2 (6 bases). V lost 5 bases and J lost 3, with 11 bases in between. The CDR3 is made up of 14 amino acids. CDR1 is PRHDT and CDR2 is FYEKMQ in the germline V gene (reference sequence).

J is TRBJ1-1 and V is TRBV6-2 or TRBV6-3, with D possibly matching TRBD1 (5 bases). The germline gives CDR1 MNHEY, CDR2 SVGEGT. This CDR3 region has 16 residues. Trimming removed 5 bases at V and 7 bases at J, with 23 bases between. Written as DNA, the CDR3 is TGTGCCAGCAGTCACCGGGCAGGGTTATCGGTTAATGAAGCTTTCTTT. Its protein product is CASSHRAGLSVNEAFF.

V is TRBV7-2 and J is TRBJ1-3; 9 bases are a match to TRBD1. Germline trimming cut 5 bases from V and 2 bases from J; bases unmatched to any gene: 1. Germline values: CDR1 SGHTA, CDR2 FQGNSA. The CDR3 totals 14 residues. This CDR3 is CASSRTGAGNTIYF. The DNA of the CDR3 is TGTGCCAGCAGCCGGACAGGGGCTGGAAACACCATATATTTT.

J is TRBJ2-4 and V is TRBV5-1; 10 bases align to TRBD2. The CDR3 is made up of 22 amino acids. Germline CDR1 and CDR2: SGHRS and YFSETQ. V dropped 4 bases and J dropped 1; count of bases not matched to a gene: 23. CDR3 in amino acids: CASSQPPTSKTSGPPAKNIQYF. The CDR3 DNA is TGCGCCAGCAGCCAGCCTCCTACGAGTAAGACTAGCGGGCCACCGGCCAAAAACATTCAGTACTTC.

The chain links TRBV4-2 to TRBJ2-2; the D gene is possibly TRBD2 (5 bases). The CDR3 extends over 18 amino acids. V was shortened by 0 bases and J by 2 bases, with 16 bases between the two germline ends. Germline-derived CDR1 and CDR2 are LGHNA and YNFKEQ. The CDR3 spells CASSQDGHGELNTGELFF. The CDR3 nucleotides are TGTGCCAGCAGCCAAGATGGCCACGGGGAGCTTAACACCGGGGAGCTGTTTTTT.

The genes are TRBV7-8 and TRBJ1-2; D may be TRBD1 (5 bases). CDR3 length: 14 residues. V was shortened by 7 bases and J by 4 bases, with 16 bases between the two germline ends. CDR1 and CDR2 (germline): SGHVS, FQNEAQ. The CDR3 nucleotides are TGTGCCAGCATATCATCGGGGGATGTCTATGGCTACACCTTC. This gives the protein CASISSGDVYGYTF.

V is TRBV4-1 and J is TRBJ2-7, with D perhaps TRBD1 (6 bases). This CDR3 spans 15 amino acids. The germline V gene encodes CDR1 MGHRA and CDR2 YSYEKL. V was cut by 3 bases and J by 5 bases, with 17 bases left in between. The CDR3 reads CASSQRETGSHEQYF. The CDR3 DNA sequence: TGCGCCAGCAGCCAGAGGGAAACAGGGTCCCACGAGCAGTACTTC.

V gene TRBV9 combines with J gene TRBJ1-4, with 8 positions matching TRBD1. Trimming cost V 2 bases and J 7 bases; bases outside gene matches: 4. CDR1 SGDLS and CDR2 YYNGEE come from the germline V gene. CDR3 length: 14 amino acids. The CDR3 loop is CASSVTQGGEKLFF. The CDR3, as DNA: TGTGCCAGCAGCGTCACACAGGGGGGTGAAAAACTGTTTTTT.

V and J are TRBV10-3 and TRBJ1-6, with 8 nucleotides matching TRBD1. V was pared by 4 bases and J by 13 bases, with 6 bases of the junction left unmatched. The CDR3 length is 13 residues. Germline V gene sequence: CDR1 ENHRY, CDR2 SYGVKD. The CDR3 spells CAISADRVNPLHF. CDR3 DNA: TGTGCCATCAGTGCGGACAGGGTAAATCCCCTCCACTTT.

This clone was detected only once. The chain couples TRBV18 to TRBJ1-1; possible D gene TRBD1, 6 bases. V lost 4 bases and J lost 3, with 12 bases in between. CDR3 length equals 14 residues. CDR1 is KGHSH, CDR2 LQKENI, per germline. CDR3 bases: TGTGCCAGCTCACTGAGTCAGGGGTACACTGAAGCTTTCTTT. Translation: CASSLSQGYTEAFF.